These T cell receptor beta chains were read from a single sample in a study of blood T cells in healthy people across ages. One entry per CDR3 protein, called by TCRdb with MiXCR from the 5' RACE reads. The data hold hundreds of thousands of distinct CDR3 sequences, with 45% to 70% observed a single time. The source material was blood. The origin of the receptors is a man aged 40-49 years in good health. Both conserved end residues are part of each CDR3. Each record gives: V gene, CDR3 protein.

v_call: TRBV5-1
cdr3_aa: CASSSGELVQETQYF

v_call: TRBV9
cdr3_aa: CASSPLGQDYGYTF

v_call: TRBV29-1
cdr3_aa: CSVDLAGGSMADTQYF

v_call: TRBV6-2/TRBV6-3
cdr3_aa: CASKGANYGYTF

v_call: TRBV3-1
cdr3_aa: CASSQGQAVIQYF

v_call: TRBV10-3
cdr3_aa: CAISETGTSGYEQYF

v_call: TRBV10-3
cdr3_aa: CAIRDSGGGNEQYF

v_call: TRBV6-2/TRBV6-3
cdr3_aa: CASSRDTYQPQHF

v_call: TRBV6-5
cdr3_aa: CASSYSTGQGFYEQYF

v_call: TRBV4-2
cdr3_aa: CASSQDSSPRGSGDYGYTF

v_call: TRBV18
cdr3_aa: CASSTFRGLQETQYF

v_call: TRBV5-1
cdr3_aa: CASSLDGRPNTEAFF

v_call: TRBV28
cdr3_aa: CASMFSGANVLTF

v_call: TRBV12-3/TRBV12-4
cdr3_aa: CASRDFLNEQFF

v_call: TRBV4-2
cdr3_aa: CASSQDYPRQVRGFWYGYTF

v_call: TRBV9
cdr3_aa: CASSVGAETSYEQYF

v_call: TRBV11-2
cdr3_aa: CASSLGLRGGSSEETQYF

v_call: TRBV7-9
cdr3_aa: CASSSTSEETQYF

v_call: TRBV5-1
cdr3_aa: CASGLGRGGQETQYF

v_call: TRBV19
cdr3_aa: CATRTEKRGKGNQPQHF

v_call: TRBV6-5
cdr3_aa: CASSSKVGSGNSPLHF

v_call: TRBV18
cdr3_aa: CASSPGRGAYEQYF

v_call: TRBV29-1
cdr3_aa: CSVVLLAETDTQYF

v_call: TRBV29-1
cdr3_aa: CSVRGGSRGSYNEQFF

v_call: TRBV27
cdr3_aa: CASSKGQGGYEQYF

v_call: TRBV5-1
cdr3_aa: CASSPQIGSSGDPTDTQYF

v_call: TRBV5-5
cdr3_aa: CASSLEGPKNIQYF

v_call: TRBV29-1
cdr3_aa: CSTGLAGTYEQFF

v_call: TRBV7-6
cdr3_aa: CASSPAGGYGYTF

v_call: TRBV24-1
cdr3_aa: CATSRKMGTTDTQYF

v_call: TRBV5-1
cdr3_aa: CASSSGTGVDEQYF

v_call: TRBV7-6
cdr3_aa: CASSLTDSGYGYTF

v_call: TRBV5-1
cdr3_aa: CASSEGAPRHGYTF

v_call: TRBV6-2/TRBV6-3
cdr3_aa: CASRPRAGGPLNTDTQYF

v_call: TRBV27
cdr3_aa: CASSSWSNWAPGTDTQYF

v_call: TRBV29-1
cdr3_aa: CSVGGLVGQGQLFF

v_call: TRBV12-3/TRBV12-4
cdr3_aa: CASSLGTGFTGELFF

v_call: TRBV5-1
cdr3_aa: CASQLATSTDTQYF

v_call: TRBV7-9
cdr3_aa: CASSLLALEETQYF

v_call: TRBV9
cdr3_aa: CASSVALDPQGEAKNIQYF

v_call: TRBV6-5
cdr3_aa: CASSYGDTSHEQYF

v_call: TRBV20-1
cdr3_aa: CSARKETGELFF

v_call: TRBV5-1
cdr3_aa: CASSLATGVETQYF

v_call: TRBV28
cdr3_aa: CASSFATRAETQYF

v_call: TRBV5-1
cdr3_aa: CASSFLTSGGLGSYNEQFF

v_call: TRBV3-1
cdr3_aa: CASSQAGSRTDTQYF

v_call: TRBV29-1
cdr3_aa: CSAIRTGNTEAFF

v_call: TRBV3-1
cdr3_aa: CASSPGTGAIDTQYF

v_call: TRBV7-2
cdr3_aa: CASSFPTAATYEQYF

v_call: TRBV12-3/TRBV12-4
cdr3_aa: CASSNKGQPVGSGANVLTF

v_call: TRBV10-3
cdr3_aa: CAISESNQGTDTQYF

v_call: TRBV24-1
cdr3_aa: CATDPGQTDTQYF